The 28 T cell receptor beta chains below all came from one sample that was sequenced in a study of T cells in women clearing cervical HPV infection. The method was immunoSEQ multiplex PCR; TCRdb's version includes in-frame clones alone and lacks a portion of them. Seen in this sample are 25,000 to 35,000 clones; the ten most common clones hold 22%. Sequencing input: blood buffy coat. These TCRs come from a woman aged 18 to 69 with a cervical HPV16 infection that either progressed to CIN3+ or cleared (not recorded which).

A remark on this clone: Coverage ceases 3 residues before the CDR3 finishes, and the germline J gene fills in the end. This chain connects TRBV19 to TRBJ1-2; a possible D gene is TRBD1 (5 bases). The germline V gene encodes CDR1 LNHDA and CDR2 SQIVND (reference sequence). CDR3 length: 16 residues. The sequenced CDR3 bases are TGTGCCAGTAGTGCTCATCCCGGGAGGGGAAAAGATACC. Amino acids: CASSAHPGRGKDT. The whole CDR3 protein is CASSAHPGRGKDTYTF.

This clone is deemed medium-sized (0.01 to 0.1%) by its frequency. The read ends 3 residues early relative to the CDR3; the germline J gene fills the gap. The rearrangement links TRBV29-1 to TRBJ2-4; D is possibly TRBD1 (6 bases). Trimming removed 1 base from V and 3 bases from J, with 13 bases in between. The CDR3 is 15 amino acids. CDR1 and CDR2 (germline): SQVTM, ANQGSEA. CDR3 amino acids: CSVEVGGMSKNIQYF. The sequenced CDR3 bases are TGCAGCGTTGAAGTAGGGGGAATGAGCAAAAACATT.

The sequenced CDR3 bases are TGTGCCTGGAGTGTCTCGAGGCCGGGTTGGCAGCCC. Translated, it gives CAWSVSRPGWQP. The complete CDR3 protein is CAWSVSRPGWQPQHF. The chain links TRBV30 to TRBJ1-5, with unresolved D. The read comes to an end 3 residues before the CDR3 does, leaving the germline J gene to fill in the end. The CDR3 runs 15 residues. Germline-derived CDR1 and CDR2 are GTSNPN and SVGIG (reference sequence). With 0 bases removed from V and 7 bases from J, the gap between germline ends came to 16 bases.

Remarks on this clone: The read finishes 3 residues shy of the CDR3 end, and the germline J gene is used to complete it. The rearrangement uses TRBV19 and TRBJ2-7; 9 bases fit TRBD1. Trimming at V came to 8 bases and at J to 2 bases, leaving 1 base not matched to a gene. CDR3 length: 12 residues. Germline V gene sequence: CDR1 LNHDA, CDR2 SQIVND (reference sequence). CDR3 residues: CASGDRAYEQYF. CDR3 DNA (partial): TGTGCCAGTGGGGACAGGGCCTACGAG.

This clone is medium-sized (0.01 to 0.1%) by frequency. The read stops 3 residues short of the end of the CDR3; the missing end is completed from the germline J gene. Other DNA sequences in this sample translate to the same CDR3. The chain is built from TRBV7-2 and TRBJ2-7; D is unclear. The V and J ends lost 1 base and 0 bases respectively, with 4 bases between them. Germline loops: CDR1 SGHTA, CDR2 FQGNSA. The CDR3 consists of 13 residues. The CDR3 sequence is CASSLGHSYEQYF. The sequenced CDR3 bases are TGTGCCAGCAGCTTAGGACACTCCTACGAG. Supplemented by reference TRBV7-2 and TRBJ2-7, the full variable domain reads GAGVSQSPSNKVTEKGKDVELRCDPISGHTALYWYRQSLGQGLEFLIYFQGNSAPDKSGLPSDRFSAERTGGSVSTLTIQRTQQEDSAVYLCASSLGHSYEQYFGPGTRLTVT.

About this clone: One end of the junction varies from germline; a read error may be responsible. The read ends 3 residues early relative to the CDR3; the germline J gene fills the gap. This sample includes further DNA sequences coding for the same CDR3. The chain carries TRBV30 and TRBJ1-3; possible D gene TRBD1, 5 bases. The CDR3 sequence is 14 residues long. The germline CDR1 and CDR2 sequences are GTSNPN and SVGIG (reference sequence). The DNA read from the CDR3 is TGTGCCTGGAGCGTACAGGCCATCGACAACACA. Translated: CAWSVQAIDNT. In full, the CDR3 reads CAWSVQAIDNTIYF.

As to this clone: The CDR3 end is not reached by the read, which stops 3 residues before it; the germline J gene fills it in. The chain links TRBV20-1 to TRBJ2-4; 9 bases fit TRBD2. Germline V gene data show CDR1 as DFQATT and CDR2 as SNEGSKA (reference sequence). There are 15 residues in the CDR3. The part of the CDR3 DNA that was read is TGCAGTGGACACCCTAGCGGGGCCATTCAAGAGACT. It specifies CSGHPSGAIQET. The complete CDR3 protein is CSGHPSGAIQETQYF.

As concerns this clone: At one boundary the junction diverges from the germline segment, which might be a read error. The read gets to within 3 residues of the CDR3 end, and the germline J gene fills in the rest. The same CDR3 can be traced to other DNA sequences in this sample. The gene calls are TRBV11-2 and TRBJ1-2; tentatively, D is TRBD1 (5 bases). Germline CDR1 reads SGHAT; CDR2 reads FQNNGV. The CDR3 has 15 residues. The CDR3: CASSVSREAAYGYTF. CDR3 DNA, as far as it was read: TGTGCCAGCAGCGTCAGCAGGGAGGCGGCTTATGGA. Using reference TRBV11-2 and TRBJ1-2 for the parts outside the CDR3, the full variable domain is EAGVAQSPRYKIIEKRQSVAFWCNPISGHATLYWYQQILGQGPKLLIQFQNNGVVDDSQLPKDRFSAERLKGVDSTLKIQPAKLEDSAVYLCASSVSREAAYGYTFGSGTRLTVV.

As for this clone: The read terminates 3 residues before the CDR3 end, so the remaining end is supplied by the germline J gene. The J gene is TRBJ2-5, the V gene TRBV5-1; the D gene is possibly TRBD1 (5 bases). In germline, CDR1 is SGHRS, CDR2 YFSETQ. Trimming pared 2 bases from V and 3 bases from J, leaving 8 bases between. The CDR3 is made up of 13 amino acids. Partial CDR3 DNA: TGCGCCAGCAGCTTTCTAGGGGAAGAGACC. Translated, it gives CASSFLGEET. The full CDR3 protein is CASSFLGEETQYF.

In the case of this clone: The sequence runs out 3 residues before the end of the CDR3; the remainder is reconstructed from the germline J gene. The chain combines TRBV6-4 with TRBJ2-3; the match to TRBD2 covers 8 bases. Germline V gene lookup returns CDR1 MRHNA and CDR2 SNTAGT. Trimming took 2 bases from V and 1 from J; bases not matched to a gene: 2. The CDR3 totals 15 residues. The sequenced CDR3 bases are TGTGCCAGCAGTGACGCAGCGGGGGGCACAGATACG. Protein product: CASSDAAGGTDT. The complete CDR3 reads CASSDAAGGTDTQYF.

Comment on this clone: The read ends 3 residues shy of where the CDR3 ends; the end is completed using the germline J gene. This chain links TRBV7-3 with TRBJ1-2; D call uncertain. Germline lookup yields CDR1 SGHTA and CDR2 FQGTGA. The CDR3 length is 12 residues. The CDR3 sequence is CASSFDGLDYTF. Incomplete CDR3 DNA: TGTGCCAGCAGTTTTGACGGACTTGAC.

A remark on this clone: The sequenced fragment ends 3 residues before the CDR3 boundary, so the rest is inferred from the germline J gene. The chain is built from TRBV18 and TRBJ2-7, with 8 bases identical to TRBD1. The germline CDR1 and CDR2 sequences are KGHSH and LQKENI. The ends lost 4 bases at V and 5 bases at J; junction bases unmatched: 7. The CDR3 is 14 amino acids. This chain's CDR3 is CASSLQGAVNEQYF. CDR3 bases read: TGTGCCAGCTCACTTCAGGGGGCGGTCAACGAG. Filled out from reference TRBV18 and TRBJ2-7, the complete variable domain reads NAGVMQNPRHLVRRRGQEARLRCSPMKGHSHVYWYRQLPEEGLKFMVYLQKENIIDESGMPKERFSAEFPKEGPSILRIQQVVRGDSAAYFCASSLQGAVNEQYFGPGTRLTVT.

With regard to this clone: Sequencing ends 3 residues short of the CDR3 end; the germline J gene provides the rest. This sequence joins TRBV20-1 and TRBJ2-1; D is perhaps TRBD1 (7 bases). Germline V gives CDR1 DFQATT, CDR2 SNEGSKA (reference sequence). V was cut by 0 bases and J by 9 bases, with 18 bases left in between. The CDR3 loop spans 15 amino acids. The CDR3 is CSARDGGGRGSEQFF. The CDR3 bases that were read are TGCAGTGCTAGAGATGGAGGGGGCCGTGGTAGTGAG.

As concerns this clone: From the germline J gene comes the end of the CDR3, since the read stops 3 residues before it. The chain is built from TRBV24-1 and TRBJ2-4, with TRBD2 matching 11 bases. Per the germline V gene, CDR1 is KGHDR and CDR2 is SFDVKD. CDR3 length equals 18 residues. V dropped 4 bases and J dropped 7; count of bases not matched to a gene: 14. The sequenced CDR3 bases are TGTGCCACCAGTGACCCGATACGACTAGCGGGGAGGTGGAACATT. Translated: CATSDPIRLAGRWNI. The entire CDR3 reads CATSDPIRLAGRWNIQYF.

About this clone: The sequence runs out 3 residues before the end of the CDR3; the remainder is reconstructed from the germline J gene. The rearrangement joins TRBV29-1 to TRBJ1-6; 9 nucleotides align to TRBD1. The trim removed 7 bases at V and 7 bases at J, leaving 5 bases unmatched. The CDR3 has 13 residues. The germline CDR1 and CDR2 sequences are SQVTM and ANQGSEA. The CDR3 loop is CSARDRENSPLHF. The DNA read from the CDR3 is TGCAGCGCTCGGGACAGGGAGAATTCACCC.

Turning to this clone: The read falls 3 residues short of the CDR3 end, and the missing part is taken from the germline J gene. This chain links TRBV6-1 with TRBJ2-2; D perhaps matches TRBD2 (5 bases). The CDR3 loop spans 15 amino acids. Germline loops: CDR1 MNHNS, CDR2 SASEGT. V shed 2 bases and J shed 6 bases, with 13 bases lying between them. Incomplete CDR3 DNA: TGTGCCAGCAGTGAAAAAATAGCGTTTGCCGGGGAG. As protein: CASSEKIAFAGE. The whole CDR3 sequence is CASSEKIAFAGELFF.

A note on this clone: The CDR3 goes on 3 residues after the read ends, and that part is filled in from the germline J gene. The chain carries TRBV2 and TRBJ2-3; 7 positions match TRBD1. The CDR3 extends over 15 amino acids. CDR1 is SNHLY and CDR2 is FYNNEI in the germline V gene. The CDR3 DNA, read in part, is TGTGCCAGCAGCCAAGGGGACAGTAGCAATCAGCCG. It specifies CASSQGDSSNQP. The entire CDR3 is CASSQGDSSNQPQYF.

As concerns this clone: With the read ending 3 residues before the CDR3 end, the germline J gene is used to fill in that end. The chain couples TRBV6-4 to TRBJ2-1; the match to TRBD2 covers 7 bases. V lost 5 bases to trimming and J lost 6 bases; unmatched junction nucleotides: 4. This CDR3 contains 13 residues. Germline assignment: CDR1 MRHNA and CDR2 SNTAGT. This CDR3 reads CASSPGTINEQFF. CDR3 DNA (partial): TGTGCCAGCAGTCCCGGGACTATCAATGAG.

As for this clone: The missing CDR3 end, 3 residues past where the read stops, is filled in from the germline J gene. Other DNA sequences in this specimen translate into the identical CDR3. The chain carries TRBV18 and TRBJ1-1; no reliable D call. Per germline, CDR1 KGHSH and CDR2 LQKENI. This CDR3 region has 19 residues. Partial CDR3 DNA: TGTGCCAGCTCACCCATCGGAGTGTTAGCGGGAGCCCCTCAAGAGACA. Amino acid sequence: CASSPIGVLAGAPQET. The full CDR3 reads CASSPIGVLAGAPQETAFF.

Note on this clone: Coverage ceases 3 residues before the CDR3 finishes, and the germline J gene fills in the end. The chain combines TRBV19 with TRBJ1-2; 7 bases are shared with TRBD1. This CDR3 contains 16 residues. The junction had 11 bases not matched to a gene; V was cut back by 4 bases and J by 3 bases. In germline, CDR1 is LNHDA, CDR2 SQIVND (reference sequence). The CDR3 DNA, read in part, is TGTGCCAGTAGTACAACAGGGGTAATCACCTACTATGGC. It translates to CASSTTGVITYYG. The entire CDR3 is CASSTTGVITYYGYTF.

Remarks on this clone: The read ends 3 residues early relative to the CDR3; the germline J gene fills the gap. The chain has TRBV4-1 and TRBJ2-1; possibly TRBD2 for D (6 bases). V was clipped by 1 base and J by 0 bases, with 13 bases between them. The CDR3 loop spans 17 amino acids. The germline CDR1 and CDR2 sequences are MGHRA and YSYEKL. The CDR3 loop reads CASSQALSGGSYNEQFF. The CDR3 DNA, read in part, is TGCGCCAGCAGCCAAGCGCTATCCGGGGGCTCCTACAATGAG.

Note on this clone: With the read ending 3 residues before the CDR3 end, the germline J gene is used to fill in that end. The chain couples TRBV12-3 or TRBV12-4 to TRBJ2-5; D remains ambiguous. The CDR3 covers 13 residues. V was clipped by 6 bases and J by 2 bases, with 10 bases between them. The covered CDR3 bases are TGTGCCAGCAGACGGTCAAATCAAGAGACC. It specifies CASRRSNQET. The whole CDR3 region reads CASRRSNQETQYF.

Concerning this clone itself: The read finishes 3 residues shy of the CDR3 end, and the germline J gene is used to complete it. V usage is TRBV30 and J usage is TRBJ1-1, with a weak D call TRBD1 (5 bases). The germline V gene has CDR1 GTSNPN and CDR2 SVGIG (reference sequence). CDR3 length: 14 amino acids. CDR3 in amino acids: CAWITSGGVGEAFF. CDR3 DNA, as far as it was read: TGTGCCTGGATTACCTCGGGAGGGGTAGGAGAA. The entire variable domain, with the rest obtained from reference TRBV30 and TRBJ1-1, is as follows: SQTIHQWPATLVQPVGSPLSLECTVEGTSNPNLYWYRQAAGRGLQLLFYSVGIGQISSEVPQNLSASRPQDRQFILSSKKLLLSDSGFYLCAWITSGGVGEAFFGQGTRLTVV.

Of note for this clone: The read is 3 residues too short to cover the CDR3 end, so that end is filled in from the germline J gene. This chain connects TRBV7-2 to TRBJ1-5; D gene ambiguous. The germline V gene encodes CDR1 SGHTA and CDR2 FQGNSA. This CDR3 spans 15 amino acids. Between the trimmed V and J ends, which lost 0 bases and 6 bases, there was a span of 12 bases. The chain's CDR3 is CASSLAGTGIQPQHF. The CDR3 bases that were read are TGTGCCAGCAGCTTAGCGGGCACCGGCATTCAGCCC.

With respect to this clone: From the germline J gene comes the end of the CDR3, since the read stops 3 residues before it. The chain carries TRBV18 and TRBJ2-5, with D tentatively TRBD2 (6 bases). CDR1 and CDR2 from the germline V gene are KGHSH and LQKENI. The CDR3 has 15 residues. Between the trimmed V and J ends, which lost 3 bases and 2 bases, there was a span of 13 bases. Partial CDR3 DNA: TGTGCCAGCTCACCGTCGGCCGGGGGACAAGAGACC. It specifies CASSPSAGGQET. The whole CDR3 sequence reads CASSPSAGGQETQYF.

Concerning this clone itself: The observed sequence ends 3 residues before the CDR3 terminus, with the missing tail filled in from the germline J gene. The rearrangement joins TRBV11-3 to TRBJ2-3; 9 nucleotides line up with TRBD1. CDR1 is SGHNT and CDR2 is YENEEA in the germline V gene. V trimming: 3 bases; J trimming: 7 bases; junction bases outside the gene matches: 2. This CDR3 has 13 residues. CDR3 loop: CASSFGQGNTQYF. The DNA read from the CDR3 is TGTGCCAGCAGCTTCGGACAGGGGAATACG. The entire variable domain, with the rest obtained from reference TRBV11-3 and TRBJ2-3, is as follows: EAGVVQSPRYKIIEKKQPVAFWCNPISGHNTLYWYLQNLGQGPELLIRYENEEAVDDSQLPKDRFSAERLKGVDSTLKIQPAELGDSAVYLCASSFGQGNTQYFGPGTRLTVL.

About this clone: The read terminates 3 residues before the CDR3 end, so the remaining end is supplied by the germline J gene. This chain connects TRBV30 to TRBJ1-2, with TRBD1 matching over 9 bases. Germline V gene data show CDR1 as GTSNPN and CDR2 as SVGIG (reference sequence). Trimming removed 1 base from V and 4 bases from J; junction bases left unmatched: 4. CDR3 length equals 14 residues. This chain's CDR3 is CAWSELTGGYGYTF. CDR3 bases read: TGTGCCTGGAGTGAACTGACAGGGGGCTATGGC. The full variable domain, in which reference TRBV30 and TRBJ1-2 provide the parts outside the CDR3, is SQTIHQWPATLVQPVGSPLSLECTVEGTSNPNLYWYRQAAGRGLQLLFYSVGIGQISSEVPQNLSASRPQDRQFILSSKKLLLSDSGFYLCAWSELTGGYGYTFGSGTRLTVV.

On this clone: The read falls 3 residues short of the CDR3 end, and the missing part is taken from the germline J gene. This sequence joins TRBV20-1 and TRBJ2-7, with D possibly being TRBD2 (6 bases). CDR1 DFQATT and CDR2 SNEGSKA come from the germline V gene (reference sequence). The V end lost 1 base, the J end lost 1 base, and 8 bases lay between the germline ends. The CDR3 covers 13 residues. The CDR3 sequence is CSARGTISYEQYF. Partial CDR3 DNA: TGCAGTGCTAGAGGGACTATTTCCTACGAG.